The entry that follows covers one T cell receptor (beta chain) sequence. The antigen remains undetermined. Sequencing of DNA taken from cultured CD4+ T cells relied on the Oncomine TCR Beta short-read assay. One entry per CDR3 protein results from TCRdb running MiXCR on the PCR reads. Of over 8,000 distinct CDR3 sequences listed, 59% are singletons. The sample originates from a study of vaccination and CD4 T cells after COVID-19. Indicated treatment: approximately 9-day PBMC culture with coronavirus spike peptide pools or control peptides (ViraFEST assay). V was cut by 4 bases and J by 7 bases, with 13 bases left in between. The CDR3 is 13 residues long. Per germline, CDR1 LNHDA and CDR2 SQIVND (reference sequence).

The TCR was taken from a human donor who had recovered from COVID-19. Specimen: CD4+ T cells from blood, cultured in vitro. V is TRBV19 and J is TRBJ1-1; no firm D call. The CDR3 reads CASSRSPSGEAFF. In DNA form, the CDR3 reads TGTGCCAGTAGTAGATCCCCCTCGGGTGAAGCTTTCTTT.